This TCR beta chain was identified in a study of T cell responses to AZD1222 COVID-19 vaccine. Findings of the study overall: The span of vaccine-associated CD4 TCRs extended across spike, with dominance at 160-218 and 743-854.

Comment on this clone: What it binds is unknown.

Assay: immunoSEQ multiplex PCR; the TCRdb copy retains only in-frame clones and omits some. The repertoire holds about 91,000 clones, with roughly 92% as singletons. The CDR3 loop spans 16 amino acids. The V end was cut by 2 bases, the J end by 8 bases, with 16 bases between. The germline V gene has CDR1 MNHEY and CDR2 SMNVEV (reference sequence). The chain has TRBV27 and TRBJ1-6; D remains ambiguous. The sample here was peripheral blood, taken 28 days after the second AZD1222 dose. This TCR was sampled from an adult who received the AZD1222 COVID-19 vaccine. CDR3 in amino acids: CASSLAVRGLYSPLHF. The CDR3 coding sequence is TGTGCCAGCAGTTTAGCCGTCAGAGGATTATATTCACCCCTCCACTTT.